A selection of T cell receptor beta chains follows, all from one sample in a study of cytomegalovirus exposure and HLA in healthy donors. Using immunoSEQ multiplex PCR, the repertoire was profiled, and TCRdb retains in-frame clones only, with some absent. Among some 96,000 clones, 64% were seen once, and the ten largest hold 3.2%. The sequenced material came from PBMCs. The origin of the receptors is a man aged 60-69 years in good health and CMV-seronegative. The CDR3 runs from the conserved cysteine through the conserved F or W. The D gene is left open where the match is weak. Expanded clones are given a class, and other clones once, few, many or no size at all.

CDR3 length: 15; clone size: NA; V gene: TRBV2; J gene: TRBJ2-7; D gene: TRBD2; CDR3 DNA: TGTGCCAGCAGTTTTGGGACTAGCGGGGGGTACGAGCAGTACTTC; CDR3 protein: CASSFGTSGGYEQYF
CDR3 length: 12; clone size: NA; V gene: TRBV5-8; J gene: TRBJ2-3; D gene: NA; CDR3 DNA: TGTGCCAGCAGCTCTAGCACAGATACGCAGTATTTT; CDR3 protein: CASSSSTDTQYF
CDR3 length: 15; clone size: few; V gene: TRBV2; J gene: TRBJ2-3; D gene: NA; CDR3 DNA: TGTGCCAGCAGTAGGACTCATTCTAGCACAGATACGCAGTATTTT; CDR3 protein: CASSRTHSSTDTQYF
CDR3 length: 15; clone size: NA; V gene: TRBV7-8; J gene: TRBJ2-5; D gene: NA; CDR3 DNA: TGTGCCAGCAGCTTTATACTAGGGAAGGGAGAGACCCAGTACTTC; CDR3 protein: CASSFILGKGETQYF
CDR3 length: 16; clone size: few; V gene: TRBV7-7; J gene: TRBJ2-5; D gene: TRBD2; CDR3 DNA: TGTGCTAGCAGCACTAGATCCGGGGAGGGAAAGAAGACCCAGTACTTC; CDR3 protein: CASSTRSGEGKKTQYF
CDR3 length: 13; clone size: few; V gene: TRBV6-5; J gene: TRBJ1-1; D gene: NA; CDR3 DNA: TGTGCCAGCAGGATGCAGGGGAACACTGAAGCTTTCTTT; CDR3 protein: CASRMQGNTEAFF
CDR3 length: 12; clone size: NA; V gene: TRBV2; J gene: TRBJ2-5; D gene: NA; CDR3 DNA: TGTGCCAGCACTGCCGGGGAAGAGACCCAGTACTTC; CDR3 protein: CASTAGEETQYF
CDR3 length: 15; clone size: NA; V gene: TRBV5-4; J gene: TRBJ1-1; D gene: TRBD1; CDR3 DNA: TGTGCCAGCAGCTTGCAGCAGGGGGTCGAAACTGAAGCTTTCTTT; CDR3 protein: CASSLQQGVETEAFF
CDR3 length: 15; clone size: NA; V gene: TRBV10-3; J gene: TRBJ1-1; D gene: NA; CDR3 DNA: TGTGCCGCCGCAGGGACACTTATCGGGAACACTGAAGCTTTCTTT; CDR3 protein: CAAAGTLIGNTEAFF
CDR3 length: 14; clone size: NA; V gene: TRBV6-1; J gene: TRBJ1-1; D gene: NA; CDR3 DNA: TGTGCCAGCAGTACAGGGAGTGAGAACACTGAAGCTTTCTTT; CDR3 protein: CASSTGSENTEAFF
CDR3 length: 14; clone size: NA; V gene: TRBV7-9; J gene: TRBJ2-7; D gene: TRBD2; CDR3 DNA: TGTGCCAGCAGCCCACAGGTTTCGGGGGGCGAGCAGTACTTC; CDR3 protein: CASSPQVSGGEQYF
CDR3 length: 14; clone size: once; V gene: TRBV5-1; J gene: TRBJ2-5; D gene: NA; CDR3 DNA: TGCGCCAGCAGCTTGGCGCGGTCGGATGAGACCCAGTACTTC; CDR3 protein: CASSLARSDETQYF
CDR3 length: 15; clone size: NA; V gene: TRBV7-3; J gene: TRBJ2-3; D gene: NA; CDR3 DNA: TGTGCCAGCAGCTCGACCGGGGGGCCGCCAGATACGCAGTATTTT; CDR3 protein: CASSSTGGPPDTQYF
CDR3 length: 16; clone size: NA; V gene: TRBV6-6; J gene: TRBJ2-1; D gene: TRBD2; CDR3 DNA: TGTGCCAGCAGTTATCCACTAGCGGGGGGGTCGAATGAGCAGTTCTTC; CDR3 protein: CASSYPLAGGSNEQFF
CDR3 length: 16; clone size: NA; V gene: TRBV7-7; J gene: TRBJ2-1; D gene: NA; CDR3 DNA: TGTGCTAGCAGCTTAGGGGTGGGGCGACGATCGAACGAGCAGTTCTTC; CDR3 protein: CASSLGVGRRSNEQFF
CDR3 length: 14; clone size: NA; V gene: TRBV5-6; J gene: TRBJ1-2; D gene: NA; CDR3 DNA: TGTGCCAGCAGCCCCTGGCCCTCCGACTATGGCTACACCTTC; CDR3 protein: CASSPWPSDYGYTF
CDR3 length: 14; clone size: NA; V gene: TRBV5-1; J gene: TRBJ2-3; D gene: TRBD1; CDR3 DNA: TGCGCCAGCAGCCCCGACAGGGCGGCAGATACGCAGTATTTT; CDR3 protein: CASSPDRAADTQYF
CDR3 length: 12; clone size: NA; V gene: TRBV6-5; J gene: TRBJ2-7; D gene: NA; CDR3 DNA: TGTGCCAGCAGCACAGGATCCTACGAGCAGTACTTC; CDR3 protein: CASSTGSYEQYF
CDR3 length: 13; clone size: few; V gene: TRBV7-3; J gene: TRBJ2-1; D gene: NA; CDR3 DNA: TGTGCCAGCAGAGTCGACAGTTACAATGAGCAGTTCTTC; CDR3 protein: CASRVDSYNEQFF
CDR3 length: 14; clone size: few; V gene: TRBV9; J gene: TRBJ1-1; D gene: NA; CDR3 DNA: TGTGCCAGCAGCCCTCAGGAATCTTACACTGAAGCTTTCTTT; CDR3 protein: CASSPQESYTEAFF
CDR3 length: 14; clone size: NA; V gene: TRBV27; J gene: TRBJ2-2; D gene: NA; CDR3 DNA: TGTGCCAGCAGGGTACTCTCGAACACCGGGGAGCTGTTTTTT; CDR3 protein: CASRVLSNTGELFF
CDR3 length: 15; clone size: few; V gene: TRBV5-1; J gene: TRBJ1-2; D gene: NA; CDR3 DNA: TGCGCCAGCAGCTTGTCAGGAAGTCAGGGGTATGGCTACACCTTC; CDR3 protein: CASSLSGSQGYGYTF
CDR3 length: 15; clone size: NA; V gene: TRBV7-2; J gene: TRBJ1-5; D gene: NA; CDR3 DNA: TGTGCCAGCAGCTTAACCGGACAGATCAATCAGCCCCAGCATTTT; CDR3 protein: CASSLTGQINQPQHF
CDR3 length: 15; clone size: few; V gene: TRBV19; J gene: TRBJ1-5; D gene: NA; CDR3 DNA: TGTGCCAGTAGTGCCACGGGAGGGGACAATCAGCCCCAGCATTTT; CDR3 protein: CASSATGGDNQPQHF
CDR3 length: 16; clone size: NA; V gene: TRBV7-9; J gene: TRBJ2-1; D gene: TRBD2; CDR3 DNA: TGTGCCAGCAGCCCAAGGGGGACTAGCGGGAGCAATGAGCAGTTCTTC; CDR3 protein: CASSPRGTSGSNEQFF
CDR3 length: 18; clone size: NA; V gene: TRBV5-8; J gene: TRBJ2-1; D gene: TRBD2; CDR3 DNA: TGTGCCAGCAGCCCGCAGGCTCTAGCGGGGGGACCCTACAATGAGCAGTTCTTC; CDR3 protein: CASSPQALAGGPYNEQFF
CDR3 length: 16; clone size: NA; V gene: TRBV18; J gene: TRBJ2-1; D gene: TRBD2; CDR3 DNA: TGTGCCAGCTCACCGTCGACTAGCGGGAGGTACAATGAGCAGTTCTTC; CDR3 protein: CASSPSTSGRYNEQFF
CDR3 length: 15; clone size: NA; V gene: TRBV9; J gene: TRBJ2-5; D gene: TRBD2; CDR3 DNA: TGTGCCAGCAGCCCCCCGGCTAGCGGGGAAGAGACCCAGTACTTC; CDR3 protein: CASSPPASGEETQYF
CDR3 length: 14; clone size: once; V gene: TRBV28; J gene: TRBJ2-1; D gene: TRBD1; CDR3 DNA: TGTGCCAGCAGACGGACAGGGGCCTACAATGAGCAGTTCTTC; CDR3 protein: CASRRTGAYNEQFF
CDR3 length: 14; clone size: NA; V gene: TRBV6-5; J gene: TRBJ1-1; D gene: NA; CDR3 DNA: TGTGCCAGCAGTTCGGAGGGAGGGTACACTGAAGCTTTCTTT; CDR3 protein: CASSSEGGYTEAFF
CDR3 length: 15; clone size: few; V gene: TRBV7-3; J gene: TRBJ2-3; D gene: TRBD1; CDR3 DNA: TGTGCCAGCAGCTTTTTAGGGGGCGTCGCAGATACGCAGTATTTT; CDR3 protein: CASSFLGGVADTQYF
CDR3 length: 14; clone size: few; V gene: TRBV5-1; J gene: TRBJ1-6; D gene: TRBD1; CDR3 DNA: TGCGCCAGCAGCACCGACAGGGGTGTTTCACCCCTCCACTTT; CDR3 protein: CASSTDRGVSPLHF
CDR3 length: 15; clone size: NA; V gene: TRBV27; J gene: TRBJ2-3; D gene: NA; CDR3 DNA: TGTGCCAGCAGTTTAACCGACCCGAAAAGGGGTACGCAGTATTTT; CDR3 protein: CASSLTDPKRGTQYF